These 8 T cell receptor beta chains originate from one sample sequenced in a study of CD8+ T cells in alopecia areata (dated by TCRdb to the late 2010s). This specimen's time point label, per the study, means: about four weeks on oral tofacitinib. The treatment or condition label here, explained by the study, means: oral pan-JAK inhibitor, 5-10 mg twice daily. Library prep was done by the immunoSEQ multiplex PCR assay. To provide template for TCR sequencing, every sample had RNA extracted and reverse transcribed into cDNA. The table comes from immuneACCESS by way of TCRdb, which keeps in-frame sequences with V and J called. Part of the clones is missing from these tables; in studies checked, under half for an unresolved V gene and the rest for unknown reasons. Counted in this sample were about 140,000 clones; around 82% of them appeared once. Around a quarter of the sample lies in the top ten. The material was CD8+ T cells sorted from blood, obtained at week 4, from a patient treated with tofacitinib. Receptors were obtained from a human donor with alopecia areata.

A single count supports this clone. In the same sample, other DNA sequences code for this CDR3. The chain uses TRBV27 and TRBJ2-7; D possibly corresponds to TRBD1 (6 bases). Germline lookup yields CDR1 MNHEY and CDR2 SMNVEV (reference sequence). V lost 3 bases and J 7 bases, leaving 13 bases between the germline ends. The length of the CDR3 is 13 residues. DNA of the CDR3: TGTGCCAGCAGTTTTGGGGGCCCGAGAGAGCAGTACTTC. This codes for CASSFGGPREQYF.

The count of this clone is one. The chain links TRBV6-5 to TRBJ1-2; tentatively, D is TRBD1 (6 bases). CDR1 and CDR2 from the germline V gene are MNHEY and SVGAGI. Deletions cut 5 bases from V and 5 bases from J, with 12 bases between. This CDR3 has 13 residues. The CDR3: CASSPGQWYGYTF. DNA of the CDR3: TGTGCCAGCAGTCCCGGACAGTGGTATGGCTACACCTTC.

The J gene is TRBJ2-5, the V gene TRBV4-3; D call uncertain. The CDR3 is 15 residues long. Trimming removed 0 bases at V and 4 bases at J, with 12 bases between. Per the germline V gene, CDR1 is LGHNA and CDR2 is YSLEER. CDR3 in DNA: TGCGCCAGCAGCCAAGATTTGGATGTTGGAGAGACCCAGTACTTC. It encodes CASSQDLDVGETQYF.

The chain has TRBV27 and TRBJ2-1; D is ambiguous. Germline values: CDR1 MNHEY, CDR2 SMNVEV (reference sequence). Trimming took 2 bases from V and 0 from J, leaving 8 bases between them. The CDR3 loop spans 15 amino acids. DNA of the CDR3: TGTGCCAGCAGTTTAGGTCTATCCTCCTACAATGAGCAGTTCTTC. Protein sequence: CASSLGLSSYNEQFF.

The chain recombines TRBV15 with TRBJ1-2; 9 bases line up with TRBD1. With V trimmed by 0 bases and J by 0 bases, 2 bases remained unmatched. Per the germline V gene, CDR1 is LNHNV and CDR2 is YYDKDF (reference sequence). The CDR3 covers 16 residues. CDR3 in DNA: TGTGCCACCAGCAGAGATCGGGACAGGGCTAACTATGGCTACACCTTC. It codes for CATSRDRDRANYGYTF.

This chain links TRBV6-1 with TRBJ2-3; D is possibly TRBD2 (6 bases). Trimming removed 5 bases at V and 0 bases at J, with 12 bases between. Germline CDR1 MNHNS, CDR2 SASEGT. The CDR3 is 15 amino acids. The chain's CDR3 is CASSKRTKSTDTQYF. CDR3 in DNA: TGTGCCAGCAGTAAAAGGACTAAGAGCACAGATACGCAGTATTTT.

This clone was seen more than once but under ten times. DNA of the CDR3: TGTGCCATCAGTGACCCCCCCACGCAGTATTTT. It is translated as CAISDPPTQYF. This chain connects TRBV10-3 to TRBJ2-3; D gene ambiguous. Germline CDR1 is ENHRY and CDR2 is SYGVKD. Trimming removed 3 bases from V and 9 bases from J, with 7 bases in between. The CDR3 has 11 residues.

This chain's CDR3 is CASSLKAGTGYHEQYF. CDR3 coding DNA: TGTGCCAGCAGCTTAAAGGCCGGGACAGGGTATCACGAGCAGTACTTC. The rearrangement links TRBV7-9 to TRBJ2-7, with 9 bases matching TRBD1. The CDR3 runs to 16 residues. V lost 2 bases, J lost 5 bases, and 10 bases stayed unmatched. Germline V lookup: CDR1 SEHNR, CDR2 FQNEAQ (reference sequence).